Listed here are 25 T cell receptor beta chains from one sample, sequenced in a study of cytomegalovirus exposure and HLA in healthy donors. The PCR had 60 Vbeta and 13 Jbeta primers. Using immunoSEQ multiplex PCR, the repertoire was profiled, and TCRdb retains in-frame clones only, with some absent. This table has over 150,000 clones, roughly four fifths appearing once. The sequencing input was PBMCs. The source is a man aged 50-60 years in good health and CMV-seropositive.

The chain recombines TRBV7-9 with TRBJ1-2; D is undetermined. This CDR3 is 15 amino acids long. Trimming took 1 base from V and 3 from J, leaving 12 bases between them. Looked up from germline, CDR1 is SEHNR and CDR2 is FQNEAQ (reference sequence). This chain's CDR3 is CASSLVRALDYGYTF. Here the CDR3 DNA reads TGTGCCAGCAGCTTAGTGCGCGCGTTGGACTATGGCTACACCTTC.

This clone has just one count. The rearrangement joins TRBV19 to TRBJ1-5; 9 nucleotides match TRBD1. This CDR3 contains 14 residues. V trimming: 6 bases; J trimming: 5 bases; junction bases outside the gene matches: 5. CDR1 and CDR2 from the germline V gene are LNHDA and SQIVND (reference sequence). The DNA for the CDR3 is TGTGCCAGTAGGACAGGGGGGTTCGATCAGCCCCAGCATTTT. Translating it yields CASRTGGFDQPQHF. Supplemented by reference TRBV19 and TRBJ1-5, the full variable domain reads DGGITQSPKYLFRKEGQNVTLSCEQNLNHDAMYWYRQDPGQGLRLIYYSQIVNDFQKGDIAEGYSVSREKKESFPLTVTSAQKNPTAFYLCASRTGGFDQPQHFGDGTRLSIL.

The rearrangement links TRBV29-1 to TRBJ2-3; TRBD2 might be the D (6 bases). The germline gives CDR1 SQVTM, CDR2 ANQGSEA. V lost 7 bases to trimming and J lost 3 bases, with 17 bases between them. CDR3 length: 14 amino acids. CDR3 region: CSGGTSRTTDTQYF. In nucleotides, the CDR3 is TGCAGCGGGGGGACTTCGAGAACTACAGATACGCAGTATTTT.

The V gene is TRBV18, the J gene TRBJ2-7, with D tentatively TRBD1 (5 bases). The V and J ends lost 3 bases and 3 bases respectively, with 9 bases between them. The CDR3 has 13 amino acids. Germline CDR1 reads KGHSH; CDR2 reads LQKENI. CDR3 sequence reads: CASSPQDNYEQYF. CDR3 in DNA: TGTGCCAGCTCACCCCAGGACAACTACGAGCAGTACTTC.

The rearrangement links TRBV5-6 to TRBJ2-1; 7 bases align to TRBD1. The CDR3 contains 15 residues. Germline V gene lookup returns CDR1 SGHDT and CDR2 YYEEEE. Losses at the gene ends were 0 bases for V and 5 bases for J; bases not matched to a gene: 5. The CDR3 bases are TGTGCCAGCAGCTTGGCCATCCAGGGGGACAATGAGCAGTTCTTC. The encoded protein is CASSLAIQGDNEQFF.

This clone was seen many times. The chain recombines TRBV28 with TRBJ1-2; 7 nucleotides match TRBD1. Trimming at V came to 5 bases and at J to 8 bases, leaving 11 bases not matched to a gene. Germline lookup yields CDR1 MDHEN and CDR2 SYDVKM. CDR3 length: 14 amino acids. CDR3 loop: CASSLPLVGGGYTF. In DNA form, the CDR3 reads TGTGCCAGCAGTCTCCCACTAGTAGGGGGCGGCTACACCTTC.

V usage is TRBV2 and J usage is TRBJ2-7; maybe TRBD1 (7 bases). Trimming removed 5 bases at V and 3 bases at J, with 17 bases between. Germline-derived CDR1 and CDR2 are SNHLY and FYNNEI. The CDR3 totals 15 residues. The CDR3 reads CASSSFRQGGYEQYF. The CDR3 nucleotides read TGTGCCAGCAGTTCGTTCCGGCAGGGGGGCTACGAGCAGTACTTC.

The chain joins TRBV25-1 to TRBJ2-7, with D possibly TRBD2 on 7 matching bases. V was shortened by 6 bases and J by 5 bases, with 17 bases between the two germline ends. CDR1 MGHDK and CDR2 SYGVNS come from the germline V gene. This CDR3 has 14 amino acids. CDR3 bases: TGTGCCAGCAGGGGGGGGGAGGGGGTTCACGAGCAGTACTTC. Its protein product is CASRGGEGVHEQYF.

CDR3 DNA: TGCGCCAGCAGCCATGGAGGGAAGGGAGGAAACACTGAAGCTTTCTTT. Protein sequence: CASSHGGKGGNTEAFF. This sequence joins TRBV4-1 and TRBJ1-1; D ambiguous. This CDR3 is built from 16 residues. Trimming took 3 bases from V and 2 from J, leaving 16 bases between them. Germline V lookup: CDR1 MGHRA, CDR2 YSYEKL.

The V gene is TRBV6-6, the J gene TRBJ1-6; tentative D call: TRBD1 (5 bases). V gave up 2 bases and J gave up 8 bases, with 10 bases separating them. In germline, CDR1 is MNHNY, CDR2 SVGAGI (reference sequence). The CDR3 covers 14 residues. The CDR3 DNA reads TGTGCCAGCAGTTACCCTCAGGGTTATTCACCCCTCCACTTT. Protein: CASSYPQGYSPLHF.

This clone was observed a handful of times. CDR3 sequence reads: CASSRRQGDSGELFF. CDR3 DNA sequence: TGTGCCAGCAGCCGCAGACAGGGGGACAGTGGGGAGCTGTTTTTT. The rearrangement uses TRBV7-9 and TRBJ2-2; 9 bases are shared with TRBD1. The V segment lost 5 bases and the J segment 8 bases; nucleotides outside the gene matches: 9. The CDR3 sequence is 15 residues long. Germline lookup yields CDR1 SEHNR and CDR2 FQNEAQ (reference sequence).

The rearrangement uses TRBV18 and TRBJ1-1; D unclear. Trimming stripped 0 bases from V and 0 bases from J, with 8 bases between. Germline CDR1 reads KGHSH; CDR2 reads LQKENI. This CDR3 contains 15 residues. For the CDR3, the DNA is TGTGCCAGCTCACCACCGAGTCTGATGAACACTGAAGCTTTCTTT. This sequence encodes CASSPPSLMNTEAFF.

The V gene is TRBV14, the J gene TRBJ2-5, with D perhaps TRBD2 (6 bases). The CDR3 is 14 amino acids. Trimming took off 1 base at V and 10 bases at J, with 16 bases between the two ends. CDR1 and CDR2 from the germline V gene are SGHDN and FVKESK. CDR3 in DNA: TGTGCCAGCAGCCAAGTCCTCACCCCGGAGGGCCAGTACTTC. It yields the protein CASSQVLTPEGQYF.

The gene calls are TRBV30 and TRBJ1-5, with a tentative D call TRBD1 (6 bases). Germline loops: CDR1 GTSNPN, CDR2 SVGIG (reference sequence). V was trimmed by 0 bases and J by 4 bases, leaving 16 bases between them. The CDR3 spans 16 residues. This CDR3 reads CAWSVNLAQGNQPQHF. CDR3 nucleotide sequence: TGTGCCTGGAGTGTAAATTTGGCACAGGGAAATCAGCCCCAGCATTTT.

The J gene is TRBJ2-6, the V gene TRBV6-5; TRBD1 matches 8 bases. The CDR3 covers 14 residues. Germline V gene data show CDR1 as MNHEY and CDR2 as SVGAGI. V was pared by 6 bases and J by 9 bases, with 7 bases of the junction left unmatched. CDR3 sequence (DNA): TGTGCCAGCAGCCCCGACAGGGGTGTCAACGTCCTGACTTTC. Residues: CASSPDRGVNVLTF.

V is TRBV19 and J is TRBJ1-1; D remains ambiguous. Deletions cut 3 bases from V and 2 bases from J, with 10 bases between. The CDR3 contains 14 residues. From germline, CDR1 is LNHDA and CDR2 SQIVND (reference sequence). The CDR3 DNA reads as TGTGCCAGTAGTATTGCTGGCACAAACACTGAAGCTTTCTTT. Translation: CASSIAGTNTEAFF.

The chain couples TRBV5-1 to TRBJ2-3, with TRBD2 matching 13 bases. Germline V lookup: CDR1 SGHRS, CDR2 YFSETQ. The CDR3 sequence is 20 residues long. J was trimmed by 0 bases and V by 4 bases; bases with no gene match: 14. The CDR3 DNA reads TGCGCCAGCAGCCTCTCCGGACTAGCGGGAGATGCCTTTAGCACAGATACGCAGTATTTT. Its translation is CASSLSGLAGDAFSTDTQYF.

The rearrangement uses TRBV19 and TRBJ1-2; D possibly corresponds to TRBD1 (6 bases). Germline-derived CDR1 and CDR2 are LNHDA and SQIVND (reference sequence). Trimming stripped 5 bases from V and 2 bases from J, with 12 bases between. The CDR3 has 14 amino acids. The CDR3 is CASSLWTDNYGYTF. The DNA for the CDR3 is TGTGCCAGTAGTCTTTGGACAGACAACTATGGCTACACCTTC. Drawing the rest from reference TRBV19 and TRBJ1-2, the complete variable domain is DGGITQSPKYLFRKEGQNVTLSCEQNLNHDAMYWYRQDPGQGLRLIYYSQIVNDFQKGDIAEGYSVSREKKESFPLTVTSAQKNPTAFYLCASSLWTDNYGYTFGSGTRLTVV.

J is TRBJ2-1 and V is TRBV11-3; D uncertain. CDR3 size: 13 residues. Germline CDR1 SGHNT, CDR2 YENEEA. The germline V and J ends were trimmed by 0 bases and 4 bases, with 4 bases remaining between them. This CDR3 reads CASSLEQYNEQFF. CDR3 nucleotides: TGTGCCAGCAGCTTAGAACAGTACAATGAGCAGTTCTTC.

This clone was detected only a few times. The CDR3 here is CASSLRGGMTGELFF. CDR3 sequence (DNA): TGTGCCAGCAGCCTGCGGGGTGGCATGACCGGGGAGCTGTTTTTT. The V gene is TRBV5-4, the J gene TRBJ2-2; D is perhaps TRBD2 (6 bases). Germline V gene lookup returns CDR1 SGHNT and CDR2 YYREEE (reference sequence). This CDR3 has 15 residues. V lost 4 bases and J 5 bases, leaving 15 bases between the germline ends.

The chain has TRBV5-4 and TRBJ2-1, with no clear D. The germline CDR1 and CDR2 sequences are SGHNT and YYREEE (reference sequence). The CDR3 sequence is 13 residues long. Trimming took 1 base from V and 8 from J, leaving 10 bases between them. Here the CDR3 DNA reads TGTGCCAGCAGCTTGACCGGAGTCCATGAGCAGTTCTTC. This gives the protein CASSLTGVHEQFF.

The table lists this clone with a few counts. This chain joins TRBV5-1 and TRBJ2-2, with 9 bases lining up with TRBD1. J gave up 6 bases and V 7 bases, and 7 bases lay outside the gene matches. CDR1 is SGHRS, CDR2 YFSETQ, per germline. The CDR3 is 14 amino acids. CDR3 in amino acids: CASRRTGEAGELFF. Written as DNA, the CDR3 is TGCGCCAGCCGCCGGACAGGGGAGGCCGGGGAGCTGTTTTTT.

This clone showed up just a few times. The V and J genes are TRBV6-5 and TRBJ1-6, with 9 bases that match TRBD1. The germline V gene has CDR1 MNHEY and CDR2 SVGAGI. V lost 6 bases, J lost 7 bases, and 4 bases stayed unmatched. CDR3 length: 14 amino acids. CDR3 nucleotides: TGTGCCAGCAGCCCCGACAGGGGGAATTCACCCCTCCACTTT. Translation gives CASSPDRGNSPLHF.

The chain has TRBV5-8 and TRBJ2-7; TRBD1 is a possible D gene (5 bases). There are 13 residues in the CDR3. Germline V gene lookup returns CDR1 SGHTS and CDR2 YDEGEE. The ends were cut back, 0 bases at V and 6 bases at J, with 10 bases in the middle. DNA for the CDR3: TGTGCCAGCAGCTTGGGTGCAGGGCGCGAGCAGTACTTC. As protein: CASSLGAGREQYF.

The rearrangement uses TRBV28 and TRBJ2-7, with D unresolved. The CDR3 contains 11 residues. CDR1 MDHEN and CDR2 SYDVKM come from the germline V gene. V shed 5 bases and J shed 2 bases, with 4 bases lying between them. The CDR3 spells CASSTTYEQYF. In DNA form, the CDR3 reads TGTGCCAGCAGTACTACCTACGAGCAGTACTTC.